This TCR beta chain was captured in a study of Ad26.COV2.S vaccination and SARS-CoV-2 variants. V lost 1 base to trimming and J lost 0 bases; unmatched junction nucleotides: 11. The CDR3 contains 20 residues. CDR1 and CDR2 from the germline V gene are MNHNS and SASEGT. Documented treatment: approximately 18 received Ad26.COV2.S at low or high dose, single or two shots; roughly five received placebo; per-sample allocation not given. After the first vaccine or placebo injection, samples were drawn on day 63. The protocol was immunoSEQ multiplex PCR, while the TCRdb copy is restricted to in-frame clones and leaves out a portion. The sample lists around 300,000 clones; 86% were seen once.

This receptor was identified in a person between 18 and 65 years old who received the Ad26.COV2.S COVID-19 vaccine or a placebo. The chain is built from TRBV6-1 and TRBJ2-3; 12 positions agree with TRBD2. This material consisted of peripheral blood, taken in a trial of Ad26.COV2.S vaccine versus placebo. CDR3 loop: CASSEVVTSGGFRSTDTQYF. CDR3 in DNA: TGTGCCAGCAGTGAAGTTGTGACTAGCGGGGGATTTCGGAGCACAGATACGCAGTATTTT.